This T cell receptor (beta chain) came from a study of identical twins. TCRdb reanalysed the 5' RACE reads using MiXCR and keeps one entry per CDR3 protein. The sample lists about 690,000 distinct CDR3 sequences; around 20% were seen once. Trimming pared 6 bases from V and 7 bases from J, leaving 7 bases between. The CDR3 length is 11 residues. Germline V lookup: CDR1 LGHNT, CDR2 FRNRAP. These data were also filed under a second study, of T cells expressing NK-cell markers. This second study notes: These clonotypes, the leaders elsewhere, also led the CD3+CD56-NKG2C+ fraction in a few donors.

The rearrangement uses TRBV12-5 and TRBJ1-5; D gene unclear. What was sequenced was PBMCs. The receptor was isolated from a young woman in good health. In DNA, the CDR3 is TGTGCTAGTGGGTCAGGACAGCCCCAGCATTTT. Amino acids: CASGSGQPQHF.